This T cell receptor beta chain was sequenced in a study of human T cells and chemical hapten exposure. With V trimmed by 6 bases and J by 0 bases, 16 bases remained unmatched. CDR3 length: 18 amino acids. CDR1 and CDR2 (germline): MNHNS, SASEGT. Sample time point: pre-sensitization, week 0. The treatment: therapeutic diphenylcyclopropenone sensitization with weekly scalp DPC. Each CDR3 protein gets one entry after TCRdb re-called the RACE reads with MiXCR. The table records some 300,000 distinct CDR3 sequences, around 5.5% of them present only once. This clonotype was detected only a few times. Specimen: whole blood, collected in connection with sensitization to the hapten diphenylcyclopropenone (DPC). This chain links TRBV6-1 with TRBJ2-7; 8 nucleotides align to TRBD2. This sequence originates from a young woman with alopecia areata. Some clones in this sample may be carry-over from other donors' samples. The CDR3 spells CASSSLGSGGPSSYEQYF. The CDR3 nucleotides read TGTGCCAGCAGCTCATTGGGAAGCGGGGGCCCTAGCTCCTACGAGCAGTACTTC.